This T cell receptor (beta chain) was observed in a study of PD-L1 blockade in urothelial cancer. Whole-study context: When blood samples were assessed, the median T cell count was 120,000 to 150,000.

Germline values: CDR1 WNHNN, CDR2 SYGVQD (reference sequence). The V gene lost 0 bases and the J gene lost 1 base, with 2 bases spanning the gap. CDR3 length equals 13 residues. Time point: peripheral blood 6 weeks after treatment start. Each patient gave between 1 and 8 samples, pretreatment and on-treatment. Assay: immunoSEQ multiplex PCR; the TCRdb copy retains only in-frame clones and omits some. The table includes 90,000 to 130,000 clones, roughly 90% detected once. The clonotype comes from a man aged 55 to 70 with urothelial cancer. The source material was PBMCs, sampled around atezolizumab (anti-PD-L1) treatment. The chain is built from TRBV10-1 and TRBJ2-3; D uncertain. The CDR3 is CASSESGTDTQYF. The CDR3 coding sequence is TGCGCCAGCAGTGAGTCCGGCACAGATACGCAGTATTTT.